One and the same sample provided the 10 T cell receptor beta chains below, sequenced in a study of blood T cell repertoires in COVID-19. Generated by immunoSEQ multiplex PCR, the TCRdb table keeps only in-frame clones and is missing some. There are approximately 250,000 clones in the sample; 75% to 90% occur only once, and about 4.5% lies in the top ten. The source material was peripheral blood. Every receptor here comes from a man aged 55-75 years who had recovered from COVID-19.

V gene TRBV6-6 combines with J gene TRBJ1-4, with a tentative D call TRBD1 (5 bases). V was cut by 6 bases and J by 0 bases, with 8 bases left in between. This CDR3 has 14 residues. Germline CDR1 and CDR2: MNHNY and SVGAGI (reference sequence). The CDR3 region is CASSRGTTNEKLFF. Written as DNA, the CDR3 is TGTGCCAGCAGCCGGGGGACAACTAATGAAAAACTGTTTTTT.

The chain carries TRBV19 and TRBJ2-1; 10 positions match TRBD2. This CDR3 has 14 amino acids. With V trimmed by 1 base and J by 9 bases, 3 bases remained unmatched. The germline V gene encodes CDR1 LNHDA and CDR2 SQIVND (reference sequence). The CDR3 sequence: CASSIGTSGPEQFF. The DNA of the CDR3 is TGTGCCAGTAGTATAGGGACTAGCGGACCTGAGCAGTTCTTC.

The V call is TRBV7-2, the J call TRBJ1-1; D not certain. This CDR3 region has 15 residues. Germline V gene sequence: CDR1 SGHTA, CDR2 FQGNSA. Trimming cost V 6 bases and J 0 bases, with 14 bases left between them. CDR3 bases: TGTGCCAGCAGGCTCAATTCGAACTTGAACACTGAAGCTTTCTTT. Amino acid sequence: CASRLNSNLNTEAFF.

The chain links TRBV2 to TRBJ2-3, with 11 bases matching TRBD2. The CDR3 extends over 14 amino acids. With 6 bases clipped from V and 5 bases from J, the junction kept 4 bases outside the gene matches. Germline-derived CDR1 and CDR2 are SNHLY and FYNNEI. In nucleotides, the CDR3 is TGTGCCAGCAGGACTAGCGGGACGGGAGATACGCAGTATTTT. Amino acid sequence: CASRTSGTGDTQYF.

The chain is built from TRBV7-9 and TRBJ1-4, with D perhaps TRBD1 (5 bases). The length of the CDR3 is 14 residues. Per the germline V gene, CDR1 is SEHNR and CDR2 is FQNEAQ (reference sequence). Trimming took 5 bases from V and 4 from J, leaving 11 bases between them. This CDR3 reads CASSLRQNNEKLFF. The CDR3 bases are TGTGCCAGCAGCCTCCGACAGAATAATGAAAAACTGTTTTTT.

The chain carries TRBV30 and TRBJ1-1; 9 nucleotides match TRBD1. This CDR3 is 15 amino acids long. V shed 2 bases and J 7 bases; nucleotides not matched to a gene: 11. Germline loops: CDR1 GTSNPN, CDR2 SVGIG (reference sequence). CDR3 residues: CAWSHRGQGGGEAFF. The CDR3 nucleotides read TGTGCCTGGAGTCATCGGGGACAGGGCGGTGGTGAAGCTTTCTTT.

The CDR3 spells CASSPRDRGWNTEAFF. CDR3 nucleotide sequence: TGTGCCAGTAGTCCCCGGGACAGGGGGTGGAACACTGAAGCTTTCTTT. The chain carries TRBV19 and TRBJ1-1, with 11 bases lining up with TRBD1. This CDR3 spans 16 amino acids. The V segment lost 5 bases and the J segment 1 base; nucleotides outside the gene matches: 6. The germline CDR1 and CDR2 sequences are LNHDA and SQIVND (reference sequence). Full variable domain (outside the CDR3, taken from reference TRBV19 and TRBJ1-1): DGGITQSPKYLFRKEGQNVTLSCEQNLNHDAMYWYRQDPGQGLRLIYYSQIVNDFQKGDIAEGYSVSREKKESFPLTVTSAQKNPTAFYLCASSPRDRGWNTEAFFGQGTRLTVV.

The rearrangement uses TRBV4-1 and TRBJ1-5; 8 positions match TRBD1. Trimming at V came to 2 bases and at J to 6 bases, leaving 12 bases not matched to a gene. This CDR3 comprises 17 residues. Germline values: CDR1 MGHRA, CDR2 YSYEKL. This CDR3 is CASSQLGTQGAIQPQHF. The CDR3 coding sequence is TGCGCCAGCAGCCAACTCGGGACGCAGGGGGCTATTCAGCCCCAGCATTTT.

This clone was seen only once. For the CDR3, the DNA is TGTGCCAGCGGGAGACAGGGTGACTATGGCTACACCTTC. Its protein is CASGRQGDYGYTF. V is TRBV6-6 and J is TRBJ1-2; TRBD1 agrees at 7 bases. From germline, CDR1 is MNHNY and CDR2 SVGAGI (reference sequence). The V and J ends lost 8 bases and 3 bases, in that order; junction bases with no gene match: 6. The CDR3 is 13 residues long.

V gene TRBV27 combines with J gene TRBJ2-1; 7 bases are shared with TRBD2. V lost 3 bases to trimming and J lost 7 bases; unmatched junction nucleotides: 6. The CDR3 is 14 residues long. The germline CDR1 and CDR2 sequences are MNHEY and SMNVEV (reference sequence). The chain's CDR3 is CASSFVGGGNEQFF. The DNA of the CDR3 is TGTGCCAGCAGTTTTGTTGGGGGGGGTAATGAGCAGTTCTTC.